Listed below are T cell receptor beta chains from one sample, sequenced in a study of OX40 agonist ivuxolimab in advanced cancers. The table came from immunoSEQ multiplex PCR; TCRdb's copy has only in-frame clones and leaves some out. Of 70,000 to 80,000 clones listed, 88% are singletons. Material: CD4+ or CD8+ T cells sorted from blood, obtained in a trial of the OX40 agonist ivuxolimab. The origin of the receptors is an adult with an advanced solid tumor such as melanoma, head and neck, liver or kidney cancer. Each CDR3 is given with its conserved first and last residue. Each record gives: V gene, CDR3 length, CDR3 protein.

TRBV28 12 CASRYTFTEAFF
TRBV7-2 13 CASSRQGPQPQHF
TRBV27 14 CASSMYRDTGELFF
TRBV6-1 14 CASSVKGRNQPQHF
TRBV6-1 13 CASLQTGNYGYTF
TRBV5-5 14 CASSLTGQKNIQYF
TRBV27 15 CASSFRTGATGELFF
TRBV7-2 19 CASSLEPPTSGGGTDTQYF
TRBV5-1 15 CASSFDSSGANVLTF
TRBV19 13 CATEGQLNEKLFF
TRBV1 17 CTSSQDLSTGCRNEQFF
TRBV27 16 CASSTALRGNNNEQFF
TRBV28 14 CASSLGSNYSPLHF
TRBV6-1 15 CASSEKDGGTYGYTF
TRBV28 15 CASSRLAAGTGELFF
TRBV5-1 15 CASSWTGLNTGELFF